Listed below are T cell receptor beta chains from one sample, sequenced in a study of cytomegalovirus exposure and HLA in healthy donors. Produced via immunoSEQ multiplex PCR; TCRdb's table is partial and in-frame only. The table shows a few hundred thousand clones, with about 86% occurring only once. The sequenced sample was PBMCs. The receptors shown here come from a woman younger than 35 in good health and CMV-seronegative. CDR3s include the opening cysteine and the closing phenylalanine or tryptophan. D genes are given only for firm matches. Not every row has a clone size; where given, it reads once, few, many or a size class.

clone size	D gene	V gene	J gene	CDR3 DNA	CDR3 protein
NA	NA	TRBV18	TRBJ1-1	TGTGCCAGCTCACCGGGGGGGAACGCTGAAGCTTTCTTT	CASSPGGNAEAFF
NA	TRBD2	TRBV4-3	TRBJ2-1	TGCGCCAGCAGCCAAGATAGGCGTGGCGGGGGGACTAATGAGCAGTTCTTC	CASSQDRRGGGTNEQFF
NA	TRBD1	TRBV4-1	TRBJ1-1	TGCGCCAGCAGCCCAAGGGGGACAGGTCTGAACACTGAAGCTTTCTTT	CASSPRGTGLNTEAFF
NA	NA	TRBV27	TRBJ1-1	TGTGCCAGCAGAAGCGGCTTTGATGGGAGAGAAGCTTTCTTT	CASRSGFDGREAFF
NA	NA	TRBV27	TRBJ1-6	TGTGCCAGCAGTTTACGGGGTGGAGGGAATTCACCCCTCCACTTT	CASSLRGGGNSPLHF
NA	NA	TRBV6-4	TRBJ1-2	TGTGCCAGCAGTGAAGGATACACAGGGACTAACTATGGCTACACCTTC	CASSEGYTGTNYGYTF
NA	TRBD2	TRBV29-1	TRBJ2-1	TGCAGCGTAGCGGGACGGGCCTCCTACAATGAGCAGTTCTTC	CSVAGRASYNEQFF
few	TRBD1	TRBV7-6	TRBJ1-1	TGTGCCAGCAGCCTCGGACAGGGGGTGACGAACACTGAAGCTTTCTTT	CASSLGQGVTNTEAFF
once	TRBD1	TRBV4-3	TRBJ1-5	TGCGCCAGCAGCCAAGATAGGACAGGGATTCAGCCCCAGCATTTT	CASSQDRTGIQPQHF
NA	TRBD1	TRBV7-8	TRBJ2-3	TGTGCCAGCAGCCCGGGGGTGGGGACAGGGGGCGGCACAGATACGCAGTATTTT	CASSPGVGTGGGTDTQYF
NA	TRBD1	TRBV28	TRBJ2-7	TGTGCCAGCAGTTCACCGGGACAGAGGTCTTACGAGCAGTACTTC	CASSSPGQRSYEQYF
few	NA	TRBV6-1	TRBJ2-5	TGTGCCAGCAGGACCCCTAGCCGGCATGAGACCCAGTACTTC	CASRTPSRHETQYF
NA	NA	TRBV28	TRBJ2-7	TGTGCCAGCAGTTTAGGCGGGCGCGTCAAAGAGCAGTACTTC	CASSLGGRVKEQYF
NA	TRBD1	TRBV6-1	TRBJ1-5	TGTGCCAGCAGTGAATGGGGGCGAGGACAGGGTCAACAGCCCCAGCATTTT	CASSEWGRGQGQQPQHF
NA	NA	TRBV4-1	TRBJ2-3	TGCGCCAGCAGCCAATTCCAGACTAGGACTAGCACAGATACGCAGTATTTT	CASSQFQTRTSTDTQYF
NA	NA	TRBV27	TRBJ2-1	TGTGCCAGCAGTCTTACTACCTACTCCTACAATGAGCAGTTCTTC	CASSLTTYSYNEQFF
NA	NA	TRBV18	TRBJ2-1	TGTGCCAGCTCACCACCGGTCATGGGAGCGCTCTCCTACAATGAGCAGTTCTTC	CASSPPVMGALSYNEQFF
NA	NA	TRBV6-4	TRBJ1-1	TGTGCCAGCAGTGACACCCCGGGACTGCGGGTGAGAGAAGCTTTCTTT	CASSDTPGLRVREAFF
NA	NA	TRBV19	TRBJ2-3	TGTGCCAGTAGTCGGCTCTCGAGCGGACGCACAGATACGCAGTATTTT	CASSRLSSGRTDTQYF
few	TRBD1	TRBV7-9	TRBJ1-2	TGTGCCAGCAGCTTAGCGGGCTGGGACAGGGAGGATGGCTACACCTTC	CASSLAGWDREDGYTF
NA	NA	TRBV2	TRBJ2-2	TGTGCCAGGAGGACAGTTAACACCGGGGAGCTGTTTTTT	CARRTVNTGELFF
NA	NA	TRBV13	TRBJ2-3	TGTGCCAGCAGCAATCAGGGGTCTGGGGCAGATACGCAGTATTTT	CASSNQGSGADTQYF
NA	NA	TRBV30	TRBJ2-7	TGTGCCTGGAGTCCCCGGAGTGACTCCTACGAGCAGTACTTC	CAWSPRSDSYEQYF
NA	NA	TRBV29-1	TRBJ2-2	TGCAGCGTTGAAGAAGGGGTCTGGACCGGGGAGCTGTTTTTT	CSVEEGVWTGELFF
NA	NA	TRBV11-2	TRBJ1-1	TGTGCCAGCAGCTTCTCGACTGAAGCTTTCTTT	CASSFSTEAFF
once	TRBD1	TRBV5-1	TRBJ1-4	TGCGCCAGCAGCTTGGTATCAGGGGGCAAAGGAAAACTGTTTTTT	CASSLVSGGKGKLFF
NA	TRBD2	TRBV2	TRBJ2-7	TGTGCCAGCAGTGAAAACCTAGCGGGAGGGCAAAACGAGCAGTACTTC	CASSENLAGGQNEQYF